The 22 T cell receptor beta chains presented below share a single source sample, sequenced in a study of blood T cells in healthy people across ages. A sample-barcoded 5' primer and a J-beta primer mix were used in a second PCR of about 7 to 12 cycles. TCRdb analysed the 5' RACE reads with MiXCR anew, one entry per CDR3 protein. The sample has roughly 1.5 million distinct CDR3 sequences, approximately 42% seen once; the top ten hold 4%. Sequencing was done on a sample of blood. These receptors all stem from a woman younger than 30 in good health.

The V call is TRBV7-8, the J call TRBJ2-5, with D uncertain. The CDR3 sequence is 14 residues long. V lost 1 base and J 2 bases, leaving 8 bases between the germline ends. Germline V lookup: CDR1 SGHVS, CDR2 FQNEAQ. This CDR3 is CASSLDVGQETQYF. CDR3 nucleotides: TGTGCCAGCAGCTTAGACGTGGGGCAAGAGACCCAGTACTTC.

This clonotype was seen only a few times. The rearrangement uses TRBV29-1 and TRBJ2-5, with D perhaps TRBD2 (5 bases). Trimming left V 4 bases short and J 11 bases short, with 17 bases between. This CDR3 contains 12 residues. Germline CDR1 is SQVTM and CDR2 is ANQGSEA. CDR3: CSVVFVFGEQYF. The CDR3 DNA sequence: TGCAGCGTTGTCTTCGTATTTGGGGAGCAGTACTTC.

The chain carries TRBV6-2 or TRBV6-3 and TRBJ2-1; the match to TRBD1 covers 11 bases. Trimming cost V 6 bases and J 7 bases; bases outside gene matches: 11. Per germline, CDR1 MNHEY and CDR2 SVGEGT. CDR3 length: 16 amino acids. The CDR3 protein is CASSPLGTGGMNEQFF. The CDR3 region has the DNA TGTGCCAGCAGCCCCCTCGGGACAGGGGGTATGAATGAGCAGTTCTTC.

The J gene is TRBJ2-3, the V gene TRBV12-3 or TRBV12-4; D may be TRBD1 or TRBD2 (5 bases each). This CDR3 is 18 amino acids long. Trimming stripped 6 bases from V and 0 bases from J, with 22 bases between. The CDR3 is CASRPRGTDPSSTDTQYF. The DNA for the CDR3 is TGTGCCAGCAGACCCCGAGGGACGGATCCCTCTAGCACAGATACGCAGTATTTT.

This clonotype was detected a few times. The chain employs TRBV7-2 and TRBJ2-1; TRBD1 is a possible D gene (6 bases). The CDR3 extends over 12 amino acids. Germline CDR1 SGHTA, CDR2 FQGNSA. The V gene lost 8 bases and the J gene lost 10 bases, with 15 bases spanning the gap. CDR3 coding DNA: TGTGCCAGCCTTTCAGGGGCTAGCGAGCAGTTCTTC. Amino acid sequence: CASLSGASEQFF.

As regards this clonotype: A much larger clone sits a single nucleotide away, making a read error possible. The J gene is TRBJ2-1, the V gene TRBV7-9; D uncertain. The CDR3 has 12 amino acids. The germline V gene encodes CDR1 SEHNR and CDR2 FQNEAQ (reference sequence). CDR3 sequence reads: CASSNIYNKQFF. The CDR3 nucleotides read TGTGCCAGCAGCAACATCTACAATAAGCAGTTCTTC.

V and J are TRBV7-2 and TRBJ2-5; no clear D. The CDR3 has 14 amino acids. V dropped 4 bases and J dropped 4 bases, with 13 bases sitting between them. Germline-derived CDR1 and CDR2 are SGHTA and FQGNSA. CDR3: CASSSEVGLETQYF. In nucleotides, the CDR3 is TGTGCCAGCAGCTCAGAAGTGGGTTTAGAGACCCAGTACTTC.

The chain recombines TRBV30 with TRBJ1-2, with D possibly TRBD1 on 5 matching bases. The CDR3 covers 12 residues. With 1 base removed from V and 5 bases from J, the gap between germline ends came to 8 bases. Germline V CDR1 and CDR2: GTSNPN, SVGIG (reference sequence). CDR3 sequence: CAWSAGLYGYTF. In DNA form, the CDR3 reads TGTGCCTGGAGTGCAGGGCTTTATGGCTACACCTTC. Full variable domain (outside the CDR3, taken from reference TRBV30 and TRBJ1-2): SQTIHQWPATLVQPVGSPLSLECTVEGTSNPNLYWYRQAAGRGLQLLFYSVGIGQISSEVPQNLSASRPQDRQFILSSKKLLLSDSGFYLCAWSAGLYGYTFGSGTRLTVV.

DNA of the CDR3: TGTGCCAGCACTCCCTTTGGTGGGGCATACACAGATACGCAGTATTTT. It specifies CASTPFGGAYTDTQYF. The V and J genes are TRBV12-3 or TRBV12-4 and TRBJ2-3; D possibly corresponds to TRBD1 (5 bases). Trimming pared 7 bases from V and 2 bases from J, leaving 19 bases between. The CDR3 consists of 16 residues.

The chain couples TRBV6-1 to TRBJ2-2, with 14 bases aligning to TRBD2. J lost 10 bases, V lost 6 bases, and 16 bases had no gene match. This CDR3 region has 18 residues. Germline values: CDR1 MNHNS, CDR2 SASEGT. CDR3 residues: CASSQGTGPGLAGEELFF. The CDR3 region has the DNA TGTGCCAGCAGCCAGGGGACAGGACCGGGACTAGCGGGAGAGGAGCTGTTTTTT.

This clonotype showed up just a few times. This sequence joins TRBV7-2 and TRBJ2-3; 7 nucleotides agree with TRBD2. Germline-derived CDR1 and CDR2 are SGHTA and FQGNSA. V trimming: 6 bases; J trimming: 7 bases; junction bases outside the gene matches: 10. This CDR3 has 14 residues. CDR3 region: CASRSPGLHYTQYF. The DNA of the CDR3 is TGTGCCAGCAGATCCCCGGGACTACACTATACGCAGTATTTT.

This clonotype was seen only a few times. J is TRBJ1-1 and V is TRBV12-5; tentatively, D is TRBD1 (5 bases). Trimming removed 1 base at V and 6 bases at J, with 9 bases between. Germline V gives CDR1 LGHNT, CDR2 FRNRAP. The CDR3 is 13 residues long. CDR3 sequence: CASGLGQIPEAFF. CDR3 coding DNA: TGTGCTAGTGGTTTGGGACAGATCCCTGAAGCTTTCTTT.

The chain is built from TRBV29-1 and TRBJ2-7; no clear D gene. The J call could be wrong; TRBJ2-5 is a better fit for the DNA end. The germline CDR1 and CDR2 sequences are SQVTM and ANQGSEA. This CDR3 has 13 residues. The CDR3: CSVELQPKGTQYF. CDR3 DNA sequence: TGCAGCGTAGAATTGCAGCCAAAGGGGACCCAGTACTTC.

The genes are TRBV7-6 and TRBJ2-1, with 9 bases lining up with TRBD2. This CDR3 spans 18 amino acids. J was trimmed by 0 bases and V by 1 base; bases with no gene match: 7. The germline V gene encodes CDR1 SGHVS and CDR2 FNYEAQ. The CDR3 is CASSLDASGASSYNEQFF. CDR3 bases: TGTGCCAGCAGCTTAGATGCTAGCGGGGCTAGCTCCTACAATGAGCAGTTCTTC.

This clonotype appeared many times. The chain is built from TRBV6-1 and TRBJ2-1; 15 nucleotides match TRBD2. The CDR3 spans 17 residues. V trimming: 8 bases; J trimming: 5 bases; junction bases outside the gene matches: 10. Germline assignment: CDR1 MNHNS and CDR2 SASEGT. The CDR3 region has the DNA TGTGCCAGCCAAGGACTAGCGGGAGGGGGGACTAACAATGAGCAGTTCTTC. It specifies CASQGLAGGGTNNEQFF.

The chain is built from TRBV27 and TRBJ1-1, with 7 bases matching TRBD1. Germline V CDR1 and CDR2: MNHEY, SMNVEV (reference sequence). V lost 6 bases and J lost 6; bases outside the gene matches: 7. The CDR3 sequence is 13 residues long. The CDR3 region is CASRIAGGSEAFF. As DNA, the CDR3 is TGTGCCAGCAGGATTGCAGGGGGTTCTGAAGCTTTCTTT.

This clonotype was found a few times. This chain links TRBV19 with TRBJ1-5; D ambiguous. V gave up 4 bases and J gave up 6 bases, with 7 bases separating them. This CDR3 spans 12 amino acids. Germline CDR1 and CDR2: LNHDA and SQIVND (reference sequence). The CDR3 DNA reads TGTGCCAGTAGTAGGCCTAGTCAGCCCCAGCATTTT. The encoded protein is CASSRPSQPQHF.

The chain combines TRBV29-1 with TRBJ2-3, with D tentatively TRBD1 (7 bases). Trimming pared 3 bases from V and 5 bases from J, leaving 15 bases between. This CDR3 spans 14 amino acids. Germline V gene data show CDR1 as SQVTM and CDR2 as ANQGSEA. The CDR3 nucleotides are TGCAGCGTTGAGGGTTACAGGGGAGGAGATACGCAGTATTTT. Its translation is CSVEGYRGGDTQYF.

Only a few counts were recorded for this clonotype. The chain joins TRBV9 to TRBJ2-5; 12 nucleotides agree with TRBD2. Looked up from germline, CDR1 is SGDLS and CDR2 is YYNGEE. J was trimmed by 3 bases and V by 0 bases; bases with no gene match: 0. This CDR3 is 15 amino acids long. The CDR3 DNA follows: TGTGCCAGCAGCGTAGCTAGCGGGGGGGAAGAGACCCAGTACTTC. The encoded protein is CASSVASGGEETQYF.

This clonotype turned up a few times. V and J are TRBV7-9 and TRBJ1-4, with 9 positions matching TRBD1. Looked up from germline, CDR1 is SEHNR and CDR2 is FQNEAQ (reference sequence). Unmatched junction bases numbered 5, after V lost 0 bases and J lost 6 bases. This CDR3 comprises 16 residues. CDR3 sequence reads: CASSLAWGQGDEKLFF. The CDR3 DNA is TGTGCCAGCAGCTTAGCGTGGGGACAGGGTGATGAAAAACTGTTTTTT.

The chain recombines TRBV28 with TRBJ2-5, with D possibly TRBD1 on 6 matching bases. Between the trimmed V and J ends, which lost 5 bases and 11 bases, there was a span of 21 bases. Germline CDR1 MDHEN, CDR2 SYDVKM. The CDR3 has 14 amino acids. CDR3 bases: TGTGCCAGCAGTCCCCATCTGGGGGCTGGTGAGCAGTACTTC. This gives the protein CASSPHLGAGEQYF.

CDR3 sequence reads: CASSVEAGGTSMGYEQYF. CDR3 coding DNA: TGTGCCAGCAGCGTAGAAGCCGGTGGGACTAGCATGGGTTACGAGCAGTACTTC. The chain has TRBV9 and TRBJ2-7; TRBD2 matches 9 bases. J gave up 4 bases and V 0 bases, and 14 bases lay outside the gene matches. The CDR3 loop spans 18 amino acids. CDR1 is SGDLS, CDR2 YYNGEE, per germline.